This T cell receptor (beta chain) is drawn from a study of OX40 agonist ivuxolimab in advanced cancers. Study in general: A male proportion of about 86% was recorded, with mean age around 55 years and range roughly 23 to 90. Study-wide results and limits: Expanded clones were, on average, more numerous among CD8+ T cells than CD4+. Partial responders dosed at 0.1-3.0 mg/kg displayed clonal expansion ranking among the lowest.

Of note for this clone: Its antigen remains unknown.

Generated by immunoSEQ multiplex PCR, the TCRdb table keeps only in-frame clones and is missing some. The sample shows fewer than 45,000 clones, around 89% of them seen only once. The source is an adult with an advanced solid tumor such as melanoma, head and neck, liver or kidney cancer. The specimen was CD4+ or CD8+ T cells sorted from blood, collected in a trial of the OX40 agonist ivuxolimab.

CDR3 nucleotide sequence: TGCAGCGCTGGACAGAGCTCCTACGAGCAGTACTTC. Encoded protein: CSAGQSSYEQYF. The V gene is TRBV29-1, the J gene TRBJ2-7; D may be TRBD1 (6 bases). CDR1 is SQVTM and CDR2 is ANQGSEA in the germline V gene. Trimming stripped 7 bases from V and 0 bases from J, with 10 bases between. CDR3 length: 12 amino acids.